This T cell receptor (beta chain) came from a study of blood T cell repertoires in COVID-19. Looking at the study overall: Italy, Spain and the United States were the sources of the convalescent and acute COVID-19 samples.

The authors' processing: Amplification from reference gene primers served as the basis for estimated nucleated cell counts. Only in-frame clones appear in the TCRdb table, and some are missing; sequencing was by immunoSEQ multiplex PCR. V and J calls and clone size are as listed in that table; D and trimming were resolved from the DNA. Of around 450,000 clones in the sample, nearly 90% were seen once. Cohort placement rested on clinical history that participants reported themselves. Germline V lookup: CDR1 GTSNPN, CDR2 SVGIG (reference sequence). With 1 base clipped from V and 6 bases from J, the junction kept 8 bases outside the gene matches. CDR3 length: 15 residues.

This chain joins TRBV30 and TRBJ2-1, with 8 bases identical to TRBD2. The sequenced sample was PBMCs or T cells enriched from blood (not recorded which). The TCR comes from a woman aged 18-29 years with acute COVID-19. The CDR3 region has the DNA TGTGCCTGGAGTGAACCTAGCGGGTATCTCAATGAGCAGTTCTTC. It yields the protein CAWSEPSGYLNEQFF.